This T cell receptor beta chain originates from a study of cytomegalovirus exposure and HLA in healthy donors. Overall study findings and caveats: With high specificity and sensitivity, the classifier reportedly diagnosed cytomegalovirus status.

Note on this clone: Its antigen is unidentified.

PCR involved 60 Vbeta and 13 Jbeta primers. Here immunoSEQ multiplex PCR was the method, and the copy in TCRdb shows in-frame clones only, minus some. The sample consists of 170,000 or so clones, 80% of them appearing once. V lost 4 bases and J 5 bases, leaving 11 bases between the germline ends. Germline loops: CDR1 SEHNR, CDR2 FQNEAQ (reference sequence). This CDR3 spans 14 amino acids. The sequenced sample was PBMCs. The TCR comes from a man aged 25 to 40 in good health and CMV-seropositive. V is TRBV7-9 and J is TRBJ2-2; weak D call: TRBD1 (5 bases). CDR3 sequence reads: CASSSQGRTGELFF. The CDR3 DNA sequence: TGTGCCAGCAGCTCTCAGGGTCGAACCGGGGAGCTGTTTTTT.